This T cell receptor beta chain appears in the sequencing data of a study of human T cells and chemical hapten exposure (dated by TCRdb to the early 2020s). For the wider study: For sensitization, 2% DPC in acetone was applied to a 2 cm by 2 cm area of upper inner arm skin. Patient blood was sampled pre-sensitization (week 0) and at 2, 6 and about 24 weeks after DPC sensitization. The patient cohort, mostly female, included alopecia areata with under or over 50% scalp involvement, alopecia totalis and alopecia universalis. Patch testing on the upper back used Finn chambers containing 0.01% DPC, with scoring done after 6 days according to International Contact Dermatitis Research Group standards. Libraries were pooled for sequencing, and variation in per-sample TCR yields was attributed mainly to small differences in library volumes within the pool. Under 30 alopecia patients gave blood for TCR sequencing at one to four time points (pre-sensitization, 2, 6 and 24 weeks). This study followed changes in the peripheral blood TCR repertoire in vivo during primary and secondary sensitization of alopecia patients to the hapten diphenylcyclopropenone (DPC). Patients additionally received weekly therapeutic DPC doses to the scalp throughout the roughly 25-week study period. Points the paper makes about the study in general: Because all patients had alopecia, a presumed autoimmune disease, the immune response of the patients might differ from that of healthy individuals. DPC sensitization did not change how many TCRs were above 1 in 1000 frequency, and no evidence was found of alterations in global repertoire structure. Expanded TCRs formed significantly more large CDR3 similarity clusters than pre-sensitization or healthy control sets, consistent with antigen-driven responses. A positive correlation was found between the number of PT1 expanded TCRs and patch test score, with significance reached at thresholds 8, 16 and 32 but not 4. After repeated subsampling, changes were observed in the strength of the expansion versus patch-test correlation and in the threshold at which the correlation became significant.

Libraries were prepared through RACE. Sequenced using a NextSeq 500. Library preparation attached unique molecular identifiers to individual cDNA molecules for quantitative, reproducible TCR counting. From each blood RNA sample, both TCR alpha and TCR beta chains were sequenced. As for the authors' bioinformatics: A median of about 100,000 TCRs per sample was observed, with a range of 23,224 to 690,600. The Decombinator software suite was used to annotate the V, J and CDR3 of the TCR reads. Every sample was subsampled to the same number of TCRs (28,000) for the PS versus PT1 abundance plots. Expanded TCRs were defined as absent before sensitization and observed at least eight times at the 2-week time point. The raw public data were reprocessed by TCRdb itself: fastp quality trimming at Q25, MiXCR clonotype calling, in-frame beta chains only. Rows with one shared CDR3 protein collapse into an entry with the most common genes and DNA. What appears here as the V and J calls and clone size reflects TCRdb's work, not the paper's. The sample yields some 380,000 distinct CDR3 sequences; around 4.8% were counted once. Over 2% of the sample is held by the ten biggest clonotypes.

CDR1 and CDR2 were assigned from the germline V gene as SQVTM and ANQGSEA. The CDR3 starts with the cysteine, ends with the phenylalanine, and has 13 residues. CDR3 DNA only is kept here, 39 bases in frame from base 1. With regard to this clonotype: No antigen is known for it. One end of the junction does not line up with germline, which may come from a read error.

The time point label here, explained by the study, means: patch test 1, 2 weeks after DPC sensitization. The treatment or condition label for this specimen denotes: therapeutic diphenylcyclopropenone sensitization with weekly scalp DPC. Blood at each patch-test visit was drawn before the patch test was applied. Patients were considered eligible if aged 18 to 70, diagnosed with alopecia and deemed suitable for DPC therapy, and patients were excluded if pregnant. Total RNA was extracted from unfractionated whole blood that had been collected in Tempus Blood RNA tubes. The sequence joins TRBV29-1 to TRBJ1-1, with no confident D gene call. The receptor was isolated from a woman aged 45-65 years with alopecia areata. Some clones in this sample may be carry-over from other donors' samples. The specimen was whole blood, collected in connection with sensitization to the hapten diphenylcyclopropenone (DPC). The nucleotide sequence is given as TGCAGAGTTGAAGGAAACGGGAACACTGAAGCTTTCTTT. Its protein product is CRVEGNGNTEAFF.